This TCR beta chain was sequenced for a study of T-cell memory formation after mild COVID-19. Broader study findings: There was no confirmation that second-wave clones peaking on day 37 were SARS-CoV-2 specific. Cross-reactive memory appears to have joined, as suggested by some responding clones showing up in pre-infection memory.

As regards this clonotype: Its antigen is still unknown.

Germline values: CDR1 PRHDT, CDR2 FYEKMQ (reference sequence). The CDR3 is 13 amino acids. V was clipped by 5 bases and J by 8 bases, with 10 bases between them. Using its own MiXCR run on the 5' RACE reads, TCRdb lists one record per CDR3 protein. The sample lists under 300,000 distinct CDR3 sequences, more than 15% occurring once. Sequencing used PBMCs or a T cell subset sorted from them (not recorded which). The chain couples TRBV13 to TRBJ1-6; D is unclear. This clonotype was sampled from a young man who had mild COVID-19 (a few samples of this study predate the infection). Cell type and time point are not known. The CDR3 sequence: CASSENRDSPLHF. The CDR3 DNA is TGTGCCAGCAGCGAAAACCGGGATTCACCCCTCCACTTT.